The source of this T cell receptor (beta chain) is a study of CD8+ T cells in alopecia areata. Study-wide points: Mice showed clearer TCR sharing than patients did, a gap that was possibly HLA-related. Resident alphabeta T-cell populations of normal skin are likewise subject to sequencing in scalp samples.

The CDR3 covers 13 residues. The V gene lost 0 bases and the J gene lost 3 bases, with 6 bases spanning the gap. Germline values: CDR1 SGHRS, CDR2 YFSETQ. Note on this clone: The target antigen is unknown. Distinct nucleotide sequences in the sample also encode this CDR3.

cDNA serving as the sequencing template came from extracted, reverse transcribed RNA. Measured with immunoSEQ multiplex PCR; TCRdb has only the in-frame clones, and not every one. The profile covers 150,000 to 250,000 clones, with roughly 60% appearing a single time and 5.5% taken by the ten largest. Treatment: oral pan-JAK inhibitor, 5-10 mg twice daily. The J gene is TRBJ1-1, the V gene TRBV5-1, with a tentative D call TRBD1 (6 bases). The specimen was CD4+ T cells sorted from blood, collected at week 24, from a patient treated with tofacitinib. This clonotype was sampled from a human donor with alopecia areata. The CDR3, as DNA: TGCGCCAGCAGCTTGGGACAGGACACTGAAGCTTTCTTT. It translates to CASSLGQDTEAFF.